A selection of T cell receptor beta chains follows, all from one sample in a study of blood T cells in healthy people across ages. In TCRdb, the 5' RACE reads were re-called with MiXCR into one record per CDR3 protein. Found here are a few hundred thousand distinct CDR3 sequences, 25% to 30% of them singletons; the top ten hold approximately 17%. Input material: blood. The origin of the receptors is a woman aged 70-85 years in good health. Both conserved end residues are part of each CDR3. D genes are given only for firm matches. Part of the rows lack a size; the others show once, few, many or a class for expanded clones.

D: .
size: .
J: TRBJ1-5
length: 15
V: TRBV15
CDR3: CATSRDPGDNQPQHF
DNA: TGTGCCACCAGCAGAGATCCAGGGGACAATCAGCCCCAGCATTTT

D: .
size: .
J: TRBJ1-1
length: 15
V: TRBV7-2
CDR3: CASSATRGAGTEAFF
DNA: TGTGCCAGCAGCGCGACCAGGGGCGCTGGGACTGAAGCTTTCTTT

D: .
size: once
J: TRBJ1-6
length: 18
V: TRBV7-2
CDR3: CASSLGRGAGRSNSPLHF
DNA: TGTGCCAGCAGCTTAGGCCGCGGGGCAGGGAGGTCGAATTCACCCCTCCACTTT

D: TRBD1
size: few
J: TRBJ1-2
length: 15
V: TRBV3-1
CDR3: CASSPLTGGANGYTF
DNA: TGTGCCAGCAGCCCTTTGACAGGGGGCGCGAACGGCTACACCTTC

D: TRBD1
size: few
J: TRBJ2-1
length: 16
V: TRBV5-5
CDR3: CASSLATGGTYNEQFF
DNA: TGTGCCAGCAGCTTGGCGACAGGGGGAACCTACAATGAGCAGTTCTTC

D: .
size: .
J: TRBJ2-3
length: 17
V: TRBV7-9
CDR3: CASSRKGALTPTDTQCF
DNA: TGTGCCAGCAGTCGAAAAGGGGCCCTAACCCCCACAGATACGCAGTGTTTT

D: .
size: .
J: TRBJ1-5
length: 15
V: TRBV6-2/TRBV6-3
CDR3: CASRSDGESNQPQHF
DNA: TGTGCCAGCAGATCCGATGGGGAGAGCAATCAGCCCCAGCATTTT

D: TRBD1
size: .
J: TRBJ2-4
length: 14
V: TRBV6-1
CDR3: CASRSGQGKNIQYF
DNA: TGTGCCAGCAGGTCCGGACAGGGTAAAAACATTCAGTACTTC

D: TRBD2
size: .
J: TRBJ2-3
length: 14
V: TRBV7-2
CDR3: CASSRGGHTDTQYF
DNA: TGTGCCAGCAGCCGCGGGGGGCACACAGATACGCAGTATTTT

D: TRBD1
size: .
J: TRBJ2-5
length: 13
V: TRBV5-1
CDR3: CASKTGSEETQYF
DNA: TGCGCCAGCAAGACAGGGTCGGAAGAGACCCAGTACTTC

D: .
size: .
J: TRBJ1-2
length: 13
V: TRBV9
CDR3: CASSPGSGPGYTF
DNA: TGTGCCAGCAGCCCAGGATCAGGACCTGGTTACACCTTC

D: .
size: .
J: TRBJ1-1
length: 14
V: TRBV14
CDR3: CASSQDRGGAEAFF
DNA: TGTGCCAGCAGCCAAGATCGTGGGGGCGCTGAAGCTTTCTTT

D: .
size: few
J: TRBJ1-6
length: 14
V: TRBV27
CDR3: CASSFGVYNSPLHF
DNA: TGTGCCAGCAGTTTCGGGGTATATAATTCACCCCTCCACTTT

D: TRBD1
size: .
J: TRBJ1-2
length: 14
V: TRBV10-3
CDR3: CAILRDRESNGYTF
DNA: TGTGCCATCCTCCGGGACAGGGAGAGCAATGGCTACACCTTC

D: TRBD1
size: .
J: TRBJ1-3
length: 16
V: TRBV4-3
CDR3: CASSLDRVLSGSTIYF
DNA: TGCGCCAGCAGCCTTGACAGGGTGCTTTCTGGAAGCACCATATATTTT

D: .
size: once
J: TRBJ2-7
length: 14
V: TRBV12-3/TRBV12-4
CDR3: CASSTRVPPYEQYF
DNA: TGTGCCAGCAGCACCCGGGTCCCTCCCTACGAGCAGTACTTC

D: .
size: .
J: TRBJ2-5
length: 20
V: TRBV9
CDR3: CASSVGLPAGTPTGQETQYF
DNA: TGTGCCAGCAGCGTAGGTCTCCCGGCAGGGACCCCTACTGGGCAAGAGACCCAGTACTTC

D: TRBD1
size: few
J: TRBJ2-5
length: 15
V: TRBV7-9
CDR3: CASSRDRGMGETQYF
DNA: TGTGCCAGCAGCCGGGACAGGGGAATGGGAGAGACCCAGTACTTC

D: .
size: .
J: TRBJ2-1
length: 12
V: TRBV6-1
CDR3: CASSEALSMQFF
DNA: TGTGCCAGCAGTGAAGCGTTGAGTATGCAGTTCTTC

D: .
size: few
J: TRBJ2-1
length: 21
V: TRBV5-1
CDR3: CASSRLGAATIRKSSYNEQFF
DNA: TGCGCCAGCAGCAGGCTCGGAGCAGCAACTATCCGCAAATCCAGCTACAATGAGCAGTTCTTC

D: .
size: .
J: TRBJ1-5
length: 13
V: TRBV3-1
CDR3: CASSQELGQPQHF
DNA: TGTGCCAGCAGCCAAGAGTTGGGGCAGCCCCAGCATTTT

D: .
size: .
J: TRBJ2-1
length: 13
V: TRBV5-1
CDR3: CPSSLGPHDEQFF
DNA: TGCCCCAGCAGCTTGGGCCCCCACGATGAGCAGTTCTTC

D: .
size: .
J: TRBJ1-2
length: 14
V: TRBV6-5
CDR3: CASSMIDRYYGYTF
DNA: TGTGCCAGCAGTATGATCGACAGATACTATGGCTACACCTTC